Below, 31 T cell receptor beta chains from the same sample are listed, as sequenced in a study of CD8 T cells in ankylosing spondylitis. From the 5' RACE reads, TCRdb called clonotypes with MiXCR, one entry per CDR3 protein. The sample includes approximately 60,000 distinct CDR3 sequences, 6.2% of them seen just once. Sequenced: synovial fluid, either unsorted or a sorted T cell fraction (not recorded which). Receptors were obtained from a male donor with ankylosing spondylitis.

This clonotype was seen only a few times. This chain connects TRBV27 to TRBJ2-7; no definite D call. The germline V and J ends were trimmed by 6 bases and 3 bases, with 12 bases remaining between them. Looked up from germline, CDR1 is MNHEY and CDR2 is SMNVEV (reference sequence). The CDR3 consists of 13 residues. CDR3 sequence: CASRPTRSYEQYF. The CDR3 DNA follows: TGTGCCAGCAGACCAACAAGGAGCTACGAGCAGTACTTC.

This clonotype came up a few times. The chain couples TRBV3-1 to TRBJ2-1; D may be TRBD1 or TRBD2 (5 bases each). The V gene lost 3 bases and the J gene lost 7 bases, with 10 bases spanning the gap. The germline gives CDR1 LGHDT, CDR2 YNNKEL (reference sequence). CDR3 length: 13 residues. The CDR3 DNA is TGTGCCAGCAGCCACCACGGGGCGAATGAGCAGTTCTTC. Residues: CASSHHGANEQFF.

By sample fraction, this clonotype is medium-sized. J is TRBJ2-1 and V is TRBV20-1, with 11 nucleotides matching TRBD2. This CDR3 region has 15 residues. The trim removed 4 bases at V and 5 bases at J, leaving 7 bases unmatched. Per germline, CDR1 DFQATT and CDR2 SNEGSKA (reference sequence). In nucleotides, the CDR3 is TGCAGTGCTATCGTCCCGACTAGCGGGAACAATGAGCAGTTCTTC. Translated, it gives CSAIVPTSGNNEQFF.

There are a few counts of this clonotype. The chain joins TRBV18 to TRBJ2-3, with 15 bases identical to TRBD2. Germline lookup yields CDR1 KGHSH and CDR2 LQKENI. V lost 3 bases and J lost 5; bases outside the gene matches: 3. The CDR3 covers 16 residues. The CDR3 DNA is TGTGCCAGCTCACCGGGACTAGCGGGAGGCGAAGATACGCAGTATTTT. This sequence encodes CASSPGLAGGEDTQYF.

This clonotype was observed many times. V usage is TRBV2 and J usage is TRBJ2-7; TRBD2 matches at 7 bases. Germline V gene lookup returns CDR1 SNHLY and CDR2 FYNNEI. The CDR3 totals 14 residues. With 5 bases clipped from V and 1 base from J, the junction kept 5 bases outside the gene matches. The CDR3 DNA sequence: TGTGCCAGCAGTCCACTAGCGTCTTCCTACGAGCAGTACTTC. It codes for CASSPLASSYEQYF.

By proportion, this clonotype is medium-sized. The chain employs TRBV9 and TRBJ2-1; D gene uncertain. The CDR3 totals 14 residues. V lost 1 base and J lost 0, with 5 bases in between. Germline CDR1 and CDR2: SGDLS and YYNGEE. The CDR3 DNA follows: TGTGCCAGCAGCGTATCTCCCTCCTACAATGAGCAGTTCTTC. This gives the protein CASSVSPSYNEQFF. The full variable domain, completed using reference TRBV9 and TRBJ2-1, is DSGVTQTPKHLITATGQRVTLRCSPRSGDLSVYWYQQSLDQGLQFLIQYYNGEERAKGNILERFSAQQFPDLHSELNLSSLELGDSALYFCASSVSPSYNEQFFGPGTRLTVL.

In this sample, this clonotype turned up a few times. The chain is built from TRBV20-1 and TRBJ2-2; D gene unclear. This CDR3 has 12 residues. Trimming took off 1 base at V and 4 bases at J, with 4 bases between the two ends. The V gene's germline CDR1 is DFQATT and CDR2 SNEGSKA (reference sequence). The CDR3 loop reads CSARVFTGELFF. The CDR3 DNA reads as TGCAGTGCTAGAGTGTTCACCGGGGAGCTGTTTTTT.

This clonotype was counted a few times. The chain uses TRBV12-3 or TRBV12-4 and TRBJ2-7; D gene uncertain. Trimming pared 2 bases from V and 3 bases from J, leaving 14 bases between. CDR3 size: 15 residues. This chain's CDR3 is CASSLSLGNVYEQYF. The CDR3 DNA is TGTGCCAGCAGTTTATCACTGGGGAATGTCTACGAGCAGTACTTC.

This clonotype was found many times. The chain has TRBV6-2 or TRBV6-3 and TRBJ1-1; TRBD1 is a possible D gene (6 bases). Per the germline V gene, CDR1 is MNHEY and CDR2 is SVGEGT. The CDR3 runs 16 residues. V was pared by 5 bases and J by 1 base, with 17 bases between. The DNA of the CDR3 is TGTGCCAGCAGTCCACAAGGGGGGGGGTGGAACACTGAAGCTTTCTTT. Protein: CASSPQGGGWNTEAFF.

This clonotype was counted ten times or more. The V call is TRBV28, the J call TRBJ2-5, with 9 nucleotides matching TRBD1. From germline, CDR1 is MDHEN and CDR2 SYDVKM. The CDR3 covers 16 residues. The V segment lost 5 bases and the J segment 3 bases; nucleotides outside the gene matches: 10. CDR3 region: CASSALDRGGEETQYF. The CDR3 DNA sequence: TGTGCCAGCAGTGCATTGGACAGGGGAGGTGAAGAGACCCAGTACTTC. The full variable domain, rest sourced from reference TRBV28 and TRBJ2-5, is DVKVTQSSRYLVKRTGEKVFLECVQDMDHENMFWYRQDPGLGLRLIYFSYDVKMKEKGDIPEGYSVSREKKERFSLILESASTNQTSMYLCASSALDRGGEETQYFGPGTRLLVL.

This clonotype came up many times. The chain links TRBV12-3 or TRBV12-4 to TRBJ2-7, with 7 bases lining up with TRBD1. This CDR3 comprises 16 residues. Trimming cost V 4 bases and J 8 bases; bases outside gene matches: 17. The CDR3 loop reads CASSSLSGTANNQQYF. In DNA form, the CDR3 reads TGTGCCAGCAGTTCATTATCCGGGACAGCTAATAACCAGCAGTACTTC.

This clonotype was counted ten times or more. The chain uses TRBV5-8 and TRBJ1-1; D is undetermined. Germline V gives CDR1 SGHTS, CDR2 YDEGEE. The CDR3 has 15 amino acids. Trimming left V 0 bases short and J 4 bases short, with 13 bases between. The CDR3 DNA follows: TGTGCCAGCAGCTTGGCGGGGATGGAGGTCACTGAAGCTTTCTTT. As protein: CASSLAGMEVTEAFF.

V gene TRBV21-1 combines with J gene TRBJ2-7; the D call of TRBD1 is as the table states it, not checked on the DNA. TRBV21-1 has pseudogene status. The CDR3 totals 16 residues. The CDR3 nucleotides read TGTGCCAGCAGCAAGGACCATGGGACAGTGTCCTACGAGCAGTACTTC. It codes for CASSKDHGTVSYEQYF.

This clonotype showed up many times. The chain employs TRBV9 and TRBJ2-1; D ambiguous. This CDR3 is 11 amino acids long. V dropped 0 bases and J dropped 10 bases, with 5 bases sitting between them. Germline CDR1 SGDLS, CDR2 YYNGEE. The CDR3 sequence: CASSVVVEQFF. The CDR3 DNA follows: TGTGCCAGCAGCGTAGTGGTCGAGCAGTTCTTC.

This clonotype has at least ten counts. The J gene is TRBJ2-1, the V gene TRBV13; tentatively, D is TRBD1 (6 bases). V was cut by 5 bases and J by 11 bases, with 16 bases left in between. Germline V gives CDR1 PRHDT, CDR2 FYEKMQ (reference sequence). The CDR3 loop spans 13 amino acids. The CDR3 loop reads CASSPIPGDQQFF. For the CDR3, the DNA is TGTGCCAGCAGCCCTATTCCAGGGGACCAGCAGTTCTTC.

The chain carries TRBV5-1 and TRBJ2-1; 8 bases line up with TRBD2. Germline V gene lookup returns CDR1 SGHRS and CDR2 YFSETQ. Trimming took 0 bases from V and 6 from J; bases not matched to a gene: 5. The CDR3 length is 15 residues. The CDR3 nucleotides are TGCGCCAGCAGCTTGGCGTTAGCGGGGCTCAATGAGCAGTTCTTC. Encoded protein: CASSLALAGLNEQFF.

This clonotype was seen many times. V is TRBV6-2 or TRBV6-3 and J is TRBJ1-1; D is uncertain. Per germline, CDR1 MNHEY and CDR2 SVGEGT. The V end was cut by 0 bases, the J end by 1 base, with 12 bases between. CDR3 length equals 16 residues. The CDR3 loop reads CASSYSGGHRNTEAFF. The CDR3 region has the DNA TGTGCCAGCAGTTACTCCGGAGGGCATAGGAACACTGAAGCTTTCTTT.

This clonotype was observed a handful of times. The rearrangement joins TRBV7-3 to TRBJ2-2, with no clear D. Germline loops: CDR1 SGHTA, CDR2 FQGTGA. V lost 1 base and J 0 bases, leaving 3 bases between the germline ends. The CDR3 is made up of 14 amino acids. This chain's CDR3 is CASSLNPNTGELFF. For the CDR3, the DNA is TGTGCCAGCAGCTTAAATCCGAACACCGGGGAGCTGTTTTTT.

This clonotype was found many times. This chain links TRBV6-4 with TRBJ2-3, with TRBD1 identical over 7 bases. The CDR3 contains 14 residues. Per the germline V gene, CDR1 is MRHNA and CDR2 is SNTAGT. The J segment lost 4 bases and the V segment lost 8 bases, leaving 9 bases of the junction unmatched. CDR3 in DNA: TGTGCCAGCCAAATAGCCCAGGGGGCAGATACGCAGTATTTT. This codes for CASQIAQGADTQYF.

The genes are TRBV15 and TRBJ2-2; 7 bases fit TRBD2. Germline lookup yields CDR1 LNHNV and CDR2 YYDKDF (reference sequence). J gave up 8 bases and V 5 bases, and 8 bases lay outside the gene matches. The CDR3 is 14 amino acids. CDR3 bases: TGTGCCACCAGCGCGCGGGAGCGAGGGGGGGAGCTGTTTTTT. Amino acids: CATSARERGGELFF.

There are many counts of this clonotype. The junction departs from the called germline gene at one end, perhaps through a read error. The chain has TRBV7-7 and TRBJ2-2, with TRBD1 identical over 7 bases. The germline CDR1 and CDR2 sequences are SSHAT and FNYEAQ (reference sequence). This CDR3 contains 17 residues. CDR3 residues: CASSLIPGQQNTGELFF. CDR3 bases: TGTGCTAGCAGCTTAATACCGGGACAGCAAAACACCGGGGAGCTGTTTTTT.

This clonotype was picked up many times. J is TRBJ1-2 and V is TRBV7-9; 7 nucleotides agree with TRBD1. Trimming removed 5 bases from V and 8 bases from J; junction bases left unmatched: 8. The CDR3 has 13 residues. Germline CDR1 SEHNR, CDR2 FQNEAQ (reference sequence). CDR3 region: CASSPRQGWGYTF. The CDR3 nucleotides are TGTGCCAGCAGCCCAAGACAGGGTTGGGGCTACACCTTC.

The chain is built from TRBV14 and TRBJ1-4; D is ambiguous. From germline, CDR1 is SGHDN and CDR2 FVKESK. V lost 1 base, J lost 1 base, and 7 bases lay in between. This CDR3 is built from 15 residues. This chain's CDR3 is CASSQGLGTNEKLFF. The CDR3 DNA reads as TGTGCCAGCAGCCAAGGACTGGGAACTAATGAAAAACTGTTTTTT. The entire variable domain, with the rest obtained from reference TRBV14 and TRBJ1-4, is as follows: EAGVTQFPSHSVIEKGQTVTLRCDPISGHDNLYWYRRVMGKEIKFLLHFVKESKQDESGMPNNRFLAERTGGTYSTLKVQPAELEDSGVYFCASSQGLGTNEKLFFGSGTQLSVL.

This clonotype showed up many times. The chain is built from TRBV19 and TRBJ2-7, with a possible D match to TRBD1 (6 bases). The CDR3 covers 15 residues. Germline V lookup: CDR1 LNHDA, CDR2 SQIVND (reference sequence). Trimming pared 7 bases from V and 6 bases from J, leaving 22 bases between. CDR3 DNA: TGTGCCAGTACCCCGTCGACAGGCGCTCCCTCCGAGCAGTACTTC. It translates to CASTPSTGAPSEQYF. Combining the CDR3 with reference TRBV19 and TRBJ2-7 gives the whole variable domain DGGITQSPKYLFRKEGQNVTLSCEQNLNHDAMYWYRQDPGQGLRLIYYSQIVNDFQKGDIAEGYSVSREKKESFPLTVTSAQKNPTAFYLCASTPSTGAPSEQYFGPGTRLTVT.

This clonotype was detected many times. V and J are TRBV20-1 and TRBJ2-7; 11 bases fit TRBD2. V lost 6 bases to trimming and J lost 0 bases; unmatched junction nucleotides: 4. Per the germline V gene, CDR1 is DFQATT and CDR2 is SNEGSKA (reference sequence). The CDR3 has 14 residues. CDR3 bases: TGCAGTGCACCTACTAGCGGGAGCTCCTACGAGCAGTACTTC. It yields the protein CSAPTSGSSYEQYF.

This clonotype was detected a few times. The CDR3 DNA is TGTGCCAGCAGCTTTCGGGACAACAGAGATACGCAGTATTTT. It encodes CASSFRDNRDTQYF. V and J are TRBV5-5 and TRBJ2-3; weak D call: TRBD1 (6 bases). The CDR3 is 14 amino acids. V was trimmed by 2 bases and J by 5 bases, leaving 12 bases between them. Germline V gene sequence: CDR1 SGHKS, CDR2 YYEKEE (reference sequence).

The chain links TRBV25-1 to TRBJ2-3; D may be TRBD2 (6 bases). The V gene's germline CDR1 is MGHDK and CDR2 SYGVNS. This CDR3 has 13 residues. Trimming stripped 8 bases from V and 6 bases from J, with 15 bases between. Written as DNA, the CDR3 is TGTGCCAGCTCTGAGTCGGGGGTGGATACGCAGTATTTT. Translated: CASSESGVDTQYF.

This clonotype was seen many times. The CDR3 DNA sequence: TGTGCCAGCAGCCTTGGACGGTACTCTGGAAACACCATATATTTT. It specifies CASSLGRYSGNTIYF. This chain connects TRBV7-2 to TRBJ1-3; D remains ambiguous. The CDR3 has 15 residues. Between the trimmed V and J ends, which lost 5 bases and 0 bases, there was a span of 11 bases. Germline V gene data show CDR1 as SGHTA and CDR2 as FQGNSA.

V is TRBV20-1 and J is TRBJ2-1; 10 nucleotides align to TRBD1. Germline CDR1 reads DFQATT; CDR2 reads SNEGSKA (reference sequence). CDR3 length: 19 residues. With 0 bases clipped from V and 1 base from J, the junction kept 12 bases outside the gene matches. The CDR3: CSARDLGQGTQLSYNEQFF. CDR3 nucleotide sequence: TGCAGTGCTAGAGATCTGGGACAGGGGACTCAACTATCCTACAATGAGCAGTTCTTC.

Many counts were recorded for this clonotype. This chain joins TRBV20-1 and TRBJ2-1; D is possibly TRBD2 (6 bases). Germline CDR1 and CDR2: DFQATT and SNEGSKA (reference sequence). The CDR3 is made up of 16 amino acids. The germline V and J ends were trimmed by 0 bases and 8 bases, with 20 bases remaining between them. As DNA, the CDR3 is TGCAGTGCTAGAGATCCCCTCGGTACTAGCCCCCATGAGCAGTTCTTC. As protein: CSARDPLGTSPHEQFF.

DNA for the CDR3: TGTGCCAGCAAGACTCTAGCGGGAGGCCGTTACTCCTACAATGAGCAGTTCTTC. It encodes CASKTLAGGRYSYNEQFF. The gene calls are TRBV27 and TRBJ2-1; TRBD2 agrees at 11 bases. In germline, CDR1 is MNHEY, CDR2 SMNVEV (reference sequence). The CDR3 consists of 18 residues. Trimming removed 7 bases from V and 0 bases from J; junction bases left unmatched: 11.